This paragraph covers one TCR beta chain sequence. This entry belongs to a study of T-cell reconstitution after alpha-beta-depleted transplantation in children. Trimming cost V 2 bases and J 10 bases; bases outside gene matches: 6. This CDR3 has 16 amino acids. Unique molecular identifiers were incorporated into the prepared TCRbeta library. TCRdb used MiXCR to reprocess the PCR reads, holding one entry per CDR3 protein. This sample has some 640,000 distinct CDR3 sequences, with about 15% found just once. V and J are TRBV12-3 or TRBV12-4 and TRBJ1-6; 12 bases are a match to TRBD1. The specimen was PBMCs from the stem cell graft donor, collected from the stem cell graft. The sequence was collected from a human donor who donated a stem cell graft to a child with acute myeloid leukemia. The CDR3 protein is CASSLSRDRGPSPLHF. As DNA, the CDR3 is TGTGCCAGCAGTTTATCCCGGGACAGGGGGCCCTCACCCCTCCACTTT.